These 5 T cell receptor beta chains were all obtained from the same sample, sequenced in a study of OX40 agonist ivuxolimab in advanced cancers. Repertoires were generated with immunoSEQ multiplex PCR, while TCRdb's copy carries only in-frame clones and drops some. The data show about 53,000 clones, more than 70% seen once. The source was CD4+ or CD8+ T cells sorted from blood, collected in a trial of the OX40 agonist ivuxolimab. Every receptor here comes from an adult with an advanced solid tumor such as melanoma, head and neck, liver or kidney cancer.

The J gene is TRBJ2-3, the V gene TRBV7-8; 7 nucleotides align to TRBD1. The V segment lost 6 bases and the J segment 4 bases; nucleotides outside the gene matches: 13. This CDR3 comprises 16 residues. Germline CDR1 reads SGHVS; CDR2 reads FQNEAQ. CDR3 loop: CASRLLDRDGADTQYF. The CDR3 region has the DNA TGTGCCAGCAGATTACTAGACAGGGATGGCGCAGATACGCAGTATTTT. Combining the CDR3 with reference TRBV7-8 and TRBJ2-3 gives the whole variable domain GAGVSQSPRYKVAKRGQDVALRCDPISGHVSLFWYQQALGQGPEFLTYFQNEAQLDKSGLPSDRFFAERPEGSVSTLKIQRTQQEDSAVYLCASRLLDRDGADTQYFGPGTRLTVL.

The chain combines TRBV10-3 with TRBJ2-7; maybe TRBD1 (5 bases). CDR1 ENHRY and CDR2 SYGVKD come from the germline V gene. The CDR3 totals 15 residues. V was cut by 3 bases and J by 0 bases, with 12 bases left in between. As DNA, the CDR3 is TGTGCCATCAGTGATCCTGGGGCCCCCTCCTACGAGCAGTACTTC. It encodes CAISDPGAPSYEQYF.

This chain uses TRBV7-2 with TRBJ2-1; 11 positions match TRBD2. V was clipped by 2 bases and J by 3 bases; unmatched bases: 9. CDR1 is SGHTA, CDR2 FQGNSA, per germline. The CDR3 is 18 residues long. The CDR3 region is CASSLLAGGPGGYNEQFF. As DNA, the CDR3 is TGTGCCAGCAGCTTACTAGCGGGAGGCCCTGGGGGCTACAATGAGCAGTTCTTC.

This chain uses TRBV10-3 with TRBJ1-1; D is undetermined. CDR3 length: 12 residues. Germline V CDR1 and CDR2: ENHRY, SYGVKD. The germline V and J ends were trimmed by 4 bases and 2 bases, with 5 bases remaining between them. In DNA, the CDR3 is TGTGCCATCAGTGCTCTTAACACTGAAGCTTTCTTT. Translated, it gives CAISALNTEAFF.

V is TRBV4-1 and J is TRBJ2-5, with 8 positions matching TRBD2. Germline lookup yields CDR1 MGHRA and CDR2 YSYEKL. The CDR3 spans 16 residues. With V trimmed by 4 bases and J by 5 bases, 12 bases remained unmatched. The chain's CDR3 is CASSLTGLDSGETQYF. In nucleotides, the CDR3 is TGCGCCAGCAGCCTAACGGGACTAGACTCTGGGGAGACCCAGTACTTC.